This T cell receptor beta chain was profiled in a study of T cells after yellow fever vaccination. CDR1 is KGHDR, CDR2 SFDVKD, per germline. This CDR3 region has 12 residues. TCRdb reanalysed the 5' RACE reads using MiXCR and keeps one entry per CDR3 protein. The sample consists of some 300,000 distinct CDR3 sequences, approximately 12% of them appearing once. V gene TRBV24-1 combines with J gene TRBJ2-3, with TRBD1 identical over 10 bases. The TCR originated in a young man who received the YFV17D yellow fever vaccine. Sequenced material: CD4+ T cells sorted from PBMCs, taken 45 days after the yellow fever booster vaccination. Here the CDR3 reads CDGTGDRDTQYF. The CDR3 DNA sequence: TGTGACGGGACAGGGGACCGTGATACGCAGTATTTT.